This entry describes one T cell receptor (beta chain). Its target is not known. This CDR3 has 13 residues. The V segment lost 8 bases and the J segment 7 bases; nucleotides outside the gene matches: 10. The V gene's germline CDR1 is MDHEN and CDR2 SYDVKM. The record originates from a study of shared clonotypes between healthy human individuals. Regarding the study as a whole: Blood alone was sampled, and tissue repertoires likely differ.

Using about 0.2 ug DNA, approximately 30,000 T cell genomes, the sorted-subset replicate PCRs were run. TCRdb's copy holds only in-frame clones and misses some; the assay was immunoSEQ multiplex PCR. The data hold approximately 2,000,000 clones, with about nine tenths observed a single time. The sequence was obtained from a man in his late teens or twenties in good health. Some clones in this sample may be carry-over from other donors' samples. The sample taken for sequencing was naive CD4+ T cells from PBMCs. Subset denoted: CD45RA+ positively selected. The V call is TRBV28, the J call TRBJ2-5, with 7 bases that match TRBD1. CDR3 coding DNA: TGTGCCAGCCTGACGAGGGGGCGCGGGACCCAGTACTTC. Translating it yields CASLTRGRGTQYF.